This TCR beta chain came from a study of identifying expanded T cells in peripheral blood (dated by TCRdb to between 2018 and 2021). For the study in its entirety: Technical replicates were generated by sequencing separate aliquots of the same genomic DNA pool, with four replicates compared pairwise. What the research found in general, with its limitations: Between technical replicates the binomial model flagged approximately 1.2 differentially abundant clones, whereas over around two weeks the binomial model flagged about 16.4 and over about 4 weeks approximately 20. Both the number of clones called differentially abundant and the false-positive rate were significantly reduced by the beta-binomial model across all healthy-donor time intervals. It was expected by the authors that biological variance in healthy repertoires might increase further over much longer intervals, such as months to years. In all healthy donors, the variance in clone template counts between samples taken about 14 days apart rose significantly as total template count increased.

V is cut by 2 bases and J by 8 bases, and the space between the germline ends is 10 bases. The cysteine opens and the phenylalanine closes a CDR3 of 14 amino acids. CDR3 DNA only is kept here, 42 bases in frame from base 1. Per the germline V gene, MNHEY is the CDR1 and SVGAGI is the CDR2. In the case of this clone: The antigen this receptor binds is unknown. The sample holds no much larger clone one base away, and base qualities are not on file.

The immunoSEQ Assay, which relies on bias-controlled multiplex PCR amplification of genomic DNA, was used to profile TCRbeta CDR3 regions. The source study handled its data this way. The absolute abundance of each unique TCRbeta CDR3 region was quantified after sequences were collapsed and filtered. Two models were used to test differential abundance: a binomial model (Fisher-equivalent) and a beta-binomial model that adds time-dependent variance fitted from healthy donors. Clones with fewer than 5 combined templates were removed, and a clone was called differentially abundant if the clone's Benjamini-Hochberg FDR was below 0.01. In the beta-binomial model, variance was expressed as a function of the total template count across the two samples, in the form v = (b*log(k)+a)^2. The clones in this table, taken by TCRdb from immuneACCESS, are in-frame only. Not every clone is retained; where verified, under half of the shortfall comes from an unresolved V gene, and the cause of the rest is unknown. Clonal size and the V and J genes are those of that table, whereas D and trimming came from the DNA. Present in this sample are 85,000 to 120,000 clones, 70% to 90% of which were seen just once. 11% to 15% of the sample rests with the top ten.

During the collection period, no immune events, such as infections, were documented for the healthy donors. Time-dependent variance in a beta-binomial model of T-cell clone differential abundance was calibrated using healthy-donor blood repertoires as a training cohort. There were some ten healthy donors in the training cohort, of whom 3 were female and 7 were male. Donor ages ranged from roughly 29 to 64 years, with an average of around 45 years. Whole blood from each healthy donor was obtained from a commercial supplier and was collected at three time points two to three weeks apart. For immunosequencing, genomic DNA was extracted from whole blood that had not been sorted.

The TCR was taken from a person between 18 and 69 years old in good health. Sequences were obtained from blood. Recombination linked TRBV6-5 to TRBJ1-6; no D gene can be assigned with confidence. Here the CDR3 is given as CASSYRTGDSPLHF. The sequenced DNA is TGTGCCAGCAGTTACCGGACTGGGGATTCACCCCTCCACTTT.